The next 13 T cell receptor beta chains were all read from a single sample in a study of CD8+CD57+ T cells in acquired aplastic anemia. The template used for profiling TCR beta VDJ and CDR3 was genomic DNA. Each CDR3 protein is one row after TCRdb ran MiXCR on the reads. The sample contains about 220,000 distinct CDR3 sequences, almost 35% of which appear only once. The sequenced material came from sorted CD4+, CD8+, or CD8+CD57+ T cells (not recorded which) from PBMCs. Every receptor here comes from a human donor in good health, serving as a control.

The rearrangement links TRBV7-9 to TRBJ1-2; weak D call: TRBD1 (6 bases). Germline lookup yields CDR1 SEHNR and CDR2 FQNEAQ (reference sequence). Trimming cost V 4 bases and J 7 bases, with 16 bases left between them. The CDR3 spans 14 residues. The CDR3 loop is CASSYDRPFSGYTF. DNA for the CDR3: TGTGCCAGCAGCTATGACAGGCCATTCTCTGGCTACACCTTC.

In the case of this clonotype: Possible read error: a much larger clone is one base away. The chain links TRBV9 to TRBJ2-7; 8 bases are a match to TRBD2. The CDR3 runs to 15 residues. Germline values: CDR1 SGDLS, CDR2 YYNGEE. J was trimmed by 0 bases and V by 6 bases; bases with no gene match: 8. CDR3 coding DNA: TGTGCCAGCAACTTTGGGGGGACTAGCTCCTACGAGCAGTACTTC. This gives the protein CASNFGGTSSYEQYF.

The chain employs TRBV30 and TRBJ1-6; D is ambiguous. The CDR3 covers 16 residues. V lost 0 bases and J lost 7, with 16 bases in between. Germline loops: CDR1 GTSNPN, CDR2 SVGIG (reference sequence). The CDR3 loop is CAWSVWNFYGNSPLHF. DNA of the CDR3: TGTGCCTGGAGTGTATGGAACTTTTACGGCAATTCACCCCTCCACTTT.

On this clonotype: Germline is not matched at one junction end, which may reflect a read error. The J gene is TRBJ1-5, the V gene TRBV10-2; 10 nucleotides line up with TRBD1. The CDR3 sequence is 15 residues long. CDR1 is WSHSY and CDR2 is SAAADI in the germline V gene. In DNA, the CDR3 is TGTGCCAGCAGGCAAGGGACAGGGGATTCGAGGCCCCAGCATTTT. This encodes CASRQGTGDSRPQHF.

This clonotype was picked up one time. The chain uses TRBV30 and TRBJ1-1, with unresolved D. This CDR3 is built from 14 residues. CDR1 GTSNPN and CDR2 SVGIG come from the germline V gene (reference sequence). Trimming pared 3 bases from V and 3 bases from J, leaving 14 bases between. This chain's CDR3 is CAWSYRLGDTEAFF. CDR3 nucleotides: TGTGCCTGGAGCTATCGACTTGGGGACACTGAAGCTTTCTTT.

The sample holds many counts of this clonotype. The chain couples TRBV2 to TRBJ1-1; no clear D gene. The CDR3 runs to 13 residues. The V end was cut by 0 bases, the J end by 7 bases, with 9 bases between. Germline lookup yields CDR1 SNHLY and CDR2 FYNNEI. CDR3 region: CASSEAGRFEAFF. Written as DNA, the CDR3 is TGTGCCAGCAGTGAAGCTGGGCGGTTTGAAGCTTTCTTT.

The sample holds a few counts of this clonotype. The rearrangement joins TRBV6-5 to TRBJ2-7; possible D gene TRBD1, 6 bases. CDR1 is MNHEY and CDR2 is SVGAGI in the germline V gene. The CDR3 length is 12 residues. Deletions cut 8 bases from V and 3 bases from J, with 11 bases between. The DNA for the CDR3 is TGTGCCAGCGGTTTACAGGGCTACGAGCAGTACTTC. Its translation: CASGLQGYEQYF.

The chain is built from TRBV20-1 and TRBJ2-1; TRBD2 matches 9 bases. Germline assignment: CDR1 DFQATT and CDR2 SNEGSKA (reference sequence). This CDR3 has 16 amino acids. The V and J ends lost 0 bases and 3 bases, in that order; junction bases with no gene match: 6. This CDR3 reads CSARDLRRGGYNEQFF. DNA for the CDR3: TGCAGTGCTAGAGATCTCCGGCGGGGGGGCTACAATGAGCAGTTCTTC.

The rearrangement joins TRBV5-6 to TRBJ2-3; no firm D call. CDR1 SGHDT and CDR2 YYEEEE come from the germline V gene. CDR3 length: 13 residues. The ends were cut back, 2 bases at V and 5 bases at J, with 9 bases in the middle. The CDR3 is CASSFTRRDTQYF. DNA of the CDR3: TGTGCCAGCAGCTTCACACGCAGAGATACGCAGTATTTT.

This clonotype turned up a few times. V is TRBV5-1 and J is TRBJ1-3; tentative D call: TRBD1 (5 bases). This CDR3 region has 14 residues. V gave up 2 bases and J gave up 4 bases, with 10 bases separating them. The germline gives CDR1 SGHRS, CDR2 YFSETQ. The CDR3 loop reads CASSLGDSGNTIYF. The CDR3 bases are TGCGCCAGCAGCTTAGGGGACTCAGGAAACACCATATATTTT.

The V and J genes are TRBV20-1 and TRBJ1-1; D not certain. The CDR3 extends over 9 amino acids. Germline-derived CDR1 and CDR2 are DFQATT and SNEGSKA (reference sequence). Trimming stripped 3 bases from V and 5 bases from J, with 1 base between. This CDR3 is CSASTEAFF. As DNA, the CDR3 is TGCAGTGCTAGTACTGAAGCTTTCTTT.

This clonotype has at least ten counts. The chain is built from TRBV2 and TRBJ1-1; the D is unclear. Germline CDR1 and CDR2: SNHLY and FYNNEI. The CDR3 runs to 13 residues. V shed 7 bases and J shed 2 bases, with 11 bases lying between them. CDR3 bases: TGTGCCAGCACGCTGGGAACAAACACTGAAGCTTTCTTT. It specifies CASTLGTNTEAFF.

This clonotype was detected a few times. The chain has TRBV2 and TRBJ2-5; tentatively, D is TRBD1 (5 bases). Germline CDR1 and CDR2: SNHLY and FYNNEI. V was clipped by 6 bases and J by 2 bases, with 10 bases between them. The CDR3 contains 13 residues. CDR3: CASSSTVQETQYF. CDR3 DNA: TGTGCCAGCAGCTCGACAGTTCAAGAGACCCAGTACTTC.